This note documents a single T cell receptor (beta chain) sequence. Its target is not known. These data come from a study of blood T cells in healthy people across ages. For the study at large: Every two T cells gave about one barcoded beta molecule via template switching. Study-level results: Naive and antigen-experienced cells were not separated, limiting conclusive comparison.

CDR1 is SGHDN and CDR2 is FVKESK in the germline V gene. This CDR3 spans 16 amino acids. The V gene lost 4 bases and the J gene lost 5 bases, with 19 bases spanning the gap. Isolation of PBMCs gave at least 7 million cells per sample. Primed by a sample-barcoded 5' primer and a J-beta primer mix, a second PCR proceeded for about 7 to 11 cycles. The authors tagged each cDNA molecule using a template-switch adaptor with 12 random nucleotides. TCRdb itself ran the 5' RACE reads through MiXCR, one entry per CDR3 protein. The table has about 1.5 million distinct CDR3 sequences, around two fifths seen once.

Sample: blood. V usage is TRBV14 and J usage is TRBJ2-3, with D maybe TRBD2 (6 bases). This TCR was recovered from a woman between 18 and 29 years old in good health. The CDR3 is CASSRGTARVKDTQYF. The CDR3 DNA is TGTGCCAGCAGCCGGGGGACTGCCAGGGTGAAAGATACGCAGTATTTT.